What follows are 13 T cell receptor beta chains derived from one specimen sequenced in a study of shared clonotypes between healthy human individuals. The method was immunoSEQ multiplex PCR; TCRdb's version includes in-frame clones alone and lacks a portion of them. The top ten hold around 13% of the sample, which has around 480,000 clones, about three quarters seen once. Sequencing used PBMCs. The receptors were gathered from a middle-aged woman in good health. Some clones in this sample may be carry-over from other donors' samples.

The gene calls are TRBV2 and TRBJ2-1, with 10 bases that match TRBD1. CDR3 length: 13 residues. CDR1 is SNHLY and CDR2 is FYNNEI in the germline V gene. Losses at the gene ends were 8 bases for V and 8 bases for J; bases not matched to a gene: 6. The CDR3, as DNA: TGTGCCAGCCTTGCCGGGACAGGGGATGAGCAGTTCTTC. Its translation is CASLAGTGDEQFF.

The sample holds a few counts of this clone. The rearrangement uses TRBV23-1 and TRBJ2-2; D is uncertain. TRBV23-1 is assigned to the ORF class and has an uncertain function. The V end was cut by 5 bases, the J end by 3 bases, with 19 bases between. This CDR3 region has 17 residues. The CDR3 reads CASSWVRAGSHTGELFF. CDR3 coding DNA: TGCGCCAGCAGTTGGGTTAGGGCTGGATCGCACACCGGGGAGCTGTTTTTT.

The gene calls are TRBV9 and TRBJ1-2, with TRBD1 identical over 9 bases. V lost 4 bases, J lost 3 bases, and 7 bases stayed unmatched. The CDR3 spans 15 residues. Per the germline V gene, CDR1 is SGDLS and CDR2 is YYNGEE. The CDR3 reads CASSPETGGYYGYTF. CDR3 nucleotide sequence: TGTGCCAGCAGCCCAGAGACAGGGGGGTACTATGGCTACACCTTC.

The V call is TRBV29-1, the J call TRBJ2-3; 12 bases agree with TRBD2. The CDR3 loop spans 15 amino acids. Germline V gene data show CDR1 as SQVTM and CDR2 as ANQGSEA. The ends lost 6 bases at V and 5 bases at J; junction bases unmatched: 9. Here the CDR3 DNA reads TGCAGCGTCGGGGGAGCTAGCGGGAGGGGAGATACGCAGTATTTT. Protein: CSVGGASGRGDTQYF.

The chain employs TRBV5-1 and TRBJ2-2; TRBD2 aligns across 8 bases. V lost 2 bases and J lost 6; bases outside the gene matches: 3. The CDR3 sequence is 14 residues long. Germline V CDR1 and CDR2: SGHRS, YFSETQ. The DNA of the CDR3 is TGCGCCAGCAGCTTCCAGCGGGAGTCCGGGGAGCTGTTTTTT. Its protein is CASSFQRESGELFF.

The chain recombines TRBV7-6 with TRBJ2-7; D call uncertain. The CDR3 sequence is 14 residues long. Looked up from germline, CDR1 is SGHVS and CDR2 is FNYEAQ. V was cut by 4 bases and J by 0 bases, with 10 bases left in between. The CDR3 loop is CASSSSLSSYEQYF. CDR3 coding DNA: TGTGCCAGCAGCTCTTCCCTTAGCTCCTACGAGCAGTACTTC. Full variable domain (missing parts from reference TRBV7-6 and TRBJ2-7): GAGVSQSPRYKVTKRGQDVALRCDPISGHVSLYWYRQALGQGPEFLTYFNYEAQQDKSGLPNDRFSAERPEGSISTLTIQRTEQRDSAMYRCASSSSLSSYEQYFGPGTRLTVT.

This clone was picked up many times. The chain recombines TRBV6-4 with TRBJ2-1; 12 bases fit TRBD2. With 7 bases clipped from V and 6 bases from J, the junction kept 7 bases outside the gene matches. The V gene's germline CDR1 is MRHNA and CDR2 SNTAGT. This CDR3 contains 15 residues. The CDR3 reads CASTPTSGSANEQFF. The CDR3 DNA sequence: TGTGCCAGCACCCCGACTAGCGGGAGCGCCAATGAGCAGTTCTTC.

The chain is built from TRBV15 and TRBJ1-2; 7 nucleotides match TRBD1. The V gene end was trimmed by 1 base and the J gene end by 4 bases; junction bases not matched to a gene: 9. Germline-derived CDR1 and CDR2 are LNHNV and YYDKDF (reference sequence). This CDR3 spans 16 amino acids. For the CDR3, the DNA is TGTGCCACCAGCAGAGGAGGGACAGCCAAGGGCTATGGCTACACCTTC. It codes for CATSRGGTAKGYGYTF.

The V and J genes are TRBV10-2 and TRBJ2-1; 8 nucleotides match TRBD2. V shed 0 bases and J 9 bases; nucleotides not matched to a gene: 7. The CDR3 contains 15 residues. Germline V gene sequence: CDR1 WSHSY, CDR2 SAAADI. This CDR3 reads CASSESTGGVLEQFF. DNA of the CDR3: TGCGCCAGCAGTGAGTCGACGGGAGGGGTTCTTGAGCAGTTCTTC.

This clone has a count of ten or more. Other DNA sequences in the same sample also yield this CDR3. The chain recombines TRBV9 with TRBJ2-5; D ambiguous. The CDR3 length is 15 residues. The germline gives CDR1 SGDLS, CDR2 YYNGEE. Trimming stripped 0 bases from V and 2 bases from J, with 11 bases between. The CDR3 protein is CASSVEAFPQETQYF. The CDR3 nucleotides read TGTGCCAGCAGCGTAGAGGCGTTCCCACAAGAGACCCAGTACTTC. The variable domain in full, with the rest retrieved from reference TRBV9 and TRBJ2-5, is DSGVTQTPKHLITATGQRVTLRCSPRSGDLSVYWYQQSLDQGLQFLIQYYNGEERAKGNILERFSAQQFPDLHSELNLSSLELGDSALYFCASSVEAFPQETQYFGPGTRLLVL.

The chain has TRBV6-5 and TRBJ1-2; D is ambiguous. The V gene lost 2 bases and the J gene lost 7 bases, with 8 bases spanning the gap. Looked up from germline, CDR1 is MNHEY and CDR2 is SVGAGI. This CDR3 comprises 12 residues. In nucleotides, the CDR3 is TGTGCCAGCAGTTACCGGGGAACTGGCTACACCTTC. Its protein is CASSYRGTGYTF.

V is TRBV10-3 and J is TRBJ2-7, with TRBD1 identical over 8 bases. The CDR3 has 17 residues. J gave up 5 bases and V 0 bases, and 12 bases lay outside the gene matches. The germline gives CDR1 ENHRY, CDR2 SYGVKD. The CDR3 reads CAISESTRGQGANEQYF. The DNA for the CDR3 is TGTGCCATCAGTGAGTCGACCCGTGGCCAGGGGGCGAACGAGCAGTACTTC.

The V gene is TRBV19, the J gene TRBJ1-5; D is possibly TRBD1 (5 bases). Germline CDR1 and CDR2: LNHDA and SQIVND (reference sequence). The CDR3 is 15 amino acids. The ends were cut back, 3 bases at V and 6 bases at J, with 15 bases in the middle. The DNA of the CDR3 is TGTGCCAGTAGTATTTCGGGGGTTGGGGTTCAGCCCCAGCATTTT. Protein product: CASSISGVGVQPQHF.